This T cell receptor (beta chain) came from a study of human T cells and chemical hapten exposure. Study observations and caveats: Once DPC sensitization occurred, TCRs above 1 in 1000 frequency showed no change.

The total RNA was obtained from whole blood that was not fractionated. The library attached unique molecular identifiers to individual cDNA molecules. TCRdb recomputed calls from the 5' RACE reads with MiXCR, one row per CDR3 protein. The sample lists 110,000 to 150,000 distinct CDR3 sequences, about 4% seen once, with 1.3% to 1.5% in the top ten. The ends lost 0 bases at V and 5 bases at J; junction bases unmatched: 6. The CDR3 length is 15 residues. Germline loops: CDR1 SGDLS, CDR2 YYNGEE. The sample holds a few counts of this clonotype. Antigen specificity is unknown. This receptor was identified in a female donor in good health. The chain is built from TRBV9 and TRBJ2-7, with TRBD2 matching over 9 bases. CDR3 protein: CASSVEGAGGDEQYF. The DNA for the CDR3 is TGTGCCAGCAGCGTAGAAGGAGCGGGGGGAGACGAGCAGTACTTC.